The present TCR beta chain was sequenced within a study of shared clonotypes between healthy human individuals. Study background: Aged between 18 and 49, the donors were a couple of women and a few men. Study findings and constraints: Clonotypes shared by all four donors outscored non-shared clonotypes in generation probability.

Clones were sequenced by immunoSEQ multiplex PCR, and TCRdb holds only the in-frame ones, with some missing. The sample consists of approximately 2.5 million clones, more than 85% of them appearing once. The V and J ends lost 3 bases and 8 bases respectively, with 14 bases between them. Germline CDR1 SNHLY, CDR2 FYNNEI. The CDR3 has 14 amino acids. In the case of this clone: Its antigen is as yet unknown.

Material: naive CD4+ T cells from PBMCs. The subset is: CD45RA+ positively selected. The sequence was obtained from a man between 18 and 29 years old in good health. Some clones in this sample may be carry-over from other donors' samples. V and J are TRBV2 and TRBJ2-1, with D perhaps matching TRBD2 (5 bases). CDR3 in DNA: TGTGCCAGCAGTGACAGAGGGCCAGTGGATGAGCAGTTCTTC. This sequence encodes CASSDRGPVDEQFF.